Shown below are 12 T cell receptor beta chains from a single sample sequenced in a study of cytomegalovirus exposure and HLA in healthy donors. Data came from immunoSEQ multiplex PCR; TCRdb stores just in-frame clones and leaves some out. Of some 210,000 clones listed, less than 90% are singletons. The sample was PBMCs. The receptor source for this set is a woman between 18 and 29 years old in good health and CMV-seronegative.

The chain joins TRBV6-5 to TRBJ2-7; the match to TRBD2 covers 7 bases. The CDR3 totals 14 residues. V dropped 6 bases and J dropped 6; count of bases not matched to a gene: 11. Germline-derived CDR1 and CDR2 are MNHEY and SVGAGI. This CDR3 reads CASRPGRTRTEQYF. The CDR3 DNA is TGTGCCAGCAGACCCGGGAGGACCAGAACCGAGCAGTACTTC.

DNA of the CDR3: TGTGCCAGCAGTGGTAGCCCCGGACTAGCGGGGGGAAGCAATGAGCAGTTCTTC. Its translation is CASSGSPGLAGGSNEQFF. V is TRBV6-1 and J is TRBJ2-1, with 14 bases lining up with TRBD2. V dropped 4 bases and J dropped 6; count of bases not matched to a gene: 11. Germline loops: CDR1 MNHNS, CDR2 SASEGT. The CDR3 consists of 18 residues.

This clone appeared a few times. The chain has TRBV30 and TRBJ1-2; D is undetermined. The germline CDR1 and CDR2 sequences are GTSNPN and SVGIG (reference sequence). The ends were cut back, 5 bases at V and 0 bases at J, with 4 bases in the middle. There are 11 residues in the CDR3. CDR3 sequence reads: CAWGANYGYTF. CDR3 nucleotides: TGTGCCTGGGGGGCTAACTATGGCTACACCTTC.

The chain employs TRBV27 and TRBJ2-3; 8 nucleotides line up with TRBD1. This CDR3 is built from 17 residues. Trimming cost V 8 bases and J 0 bases; bases outside gene matches: 13. Germline lookup yields CDR1 MNHEY and CDR2 SMNVEV (reference sequence). DNA for the CDR3: TGTGCCAGCCACCGGGCAGGGGGCACCACTAGCACAGATACGCAGTATTTT. Its protein product is CASHRAGGTTSTDTQYF.

The chain combines TRBV28 with TRBJ1-2, with TRBD1 matching over 8 bases. CDR1 is MDHEN and CDR2 is SYDVKM in the germline V gene. V shed 2 bases, J shed 9 bases, and the junction held 8 bases outside the gene matches. This CDR3 contains 14 residues. The DNA of the CDR3 is TGTGCCAGCAGTTTAAGGCTCACAGGGGGAAGCTACACCTTC. This translates into CASSLRLTGGSYTF.

The chain uses TRBV6-1 and TRBJ2-7, with a tentative D call TRBD2 (6 bases). CDR3 length: 15 residues. The V and J ends lost 3 bases and 3 bases respectively, with 15 bases between them. Germline V gene sequence: CDR1 MNHNS, CDR2 SASEGT. The CDR3 nucleotides read TGTGCCAGCAGTGATGAGCAGCCGGGGGTCTACGAGCAGTACTTC. It is translated as CASSDEQPGVYEQYF.

V and J are TRBV29-1 and TRBJ2-1; D is ambiguous. CDR1 and CDR2 from the germline V gene are SQVTM and ANQGSEA. The V and J ends lost 7 bases and 4 bases respectively, with 11 bases between them. There are 12 residues in the CDR3. The CDR3 here is CSGAFGYNEQFF. In DNA form, the CDR3 reads TGCAGCGGTGCTTTTGGGTACAATGAGCAGTTCTTC.

V and J are TRBV10-3 and TRBJ2-7; TRBD2 might be the D (5 bases). Germline lookup yields CDR1 ENHRY and CDR2 SYGVKD. The V end was cut by 3 bases, the J end by 2 bases, with 14 bases between. The CDR3 is made up of 15 amino acids. The CDR3 region is CAISDSGGLAYEQYF. The CDR3 nucleotides read TGTGCCATCAGTGACTCCGGAGGTCTAGCCTACGAGCAGTACTTC.

The J gene is TRBJ2-5, the V gene TRBV6-5, with 8 bases fitting TRBD1. The ends lost 2 bases at V and 5 bases at J; junction bases unmatched: 10. The CDR3 loop spans 16 amino acids. Germline-derived CDR1 and CDR2 are MNHEY and SVGAGI. The CDR3 region has the DNA TGTGCCAGCAGTTACGGTCCGACAGGGGTGGGGGAGACCCAGTACTTC. The encoded protein is CASSYGPTGVGETQYF.

V is TRBV5-1 and J is TRBJ2-5; the D is unclear. CDR3 length: 12 amino acids. The ends were cut back, 2 bases at V and 2 bases at J, with 4 bases in the middle. Germline V gene lookup returns CDR1 SGHRS and CDR2 YFSETQ. The CDR3 region is CASSLPQETQYF. DNA of the CDR3: TGCGCCAGCAGCTTACCACAAGAGACCCAGTACTTC.

This clone was recorded a few times. The V gene is TRBV4-2, the J gene TRBJ1-2; D is ambiguous. Trimming pared 0 bases from V and 7 bases from J, leaving 12 bases between. Germline loops: CDR1 LGHNA, CDR2 YNFKEQ. The length of the CDR3 is 14 residues. The CDR3 coding sequence is TGTGCCAGCAGCCAAGAGACTGGTTTTAGTGGCTACACCTTC. Translated: CASSQETGFSGYTF.

The V gene is TRBV5-1, the J gene TRBJ2-3, with 8 bases identical to TRBD1. Losses at the gene ends were 3 bases for V and 5 bases for J; bases not matched to a gene: 8. Germline V gene data show CDR1 as SGHRS and CDR2 as YFSETQ. The CDR3 extends over 15 amino acids. CDR3 bases: TGCGCCAGCAGCTCGACGACAGGGGAGGAAGATACGCAGTATTTT. It encodes CASSSTTGEEDTQYF.